The T cell receptor beta chain described here comes from a study of cytomegalovirus exposure and HLA in healthy donors. It was with 60 Vbeta and 13 Jbeta primers that the PCR ran. Assay used: immunoSEQ multiplex PCR; TCRdb lists only in-frame clones, some missing. The sample contains about 37,000 clones, roughly 82% of which appear only once. The trim removed 7 bases at V and 9 bases at J, leaving 14 bases unmatched. Germline assignment: CDR1 SQVTM and CDR2 ANQGSEA. The CDR3 spans 14 residues. Material: PBMCs. This clonotype originated in a woman under 30 in good health and CMV-seropositive. The chain is built from TRBV29-1 and TRBJ2-1, with 8 bases identical to TRBD2. The CDR3 sequence: CSGENRAGAAEQFF. The CDR3 DNA reads as TGCAGCGGGGAAAATAGAGCGGGAGCAGCTGAGCAGTTCTTC.